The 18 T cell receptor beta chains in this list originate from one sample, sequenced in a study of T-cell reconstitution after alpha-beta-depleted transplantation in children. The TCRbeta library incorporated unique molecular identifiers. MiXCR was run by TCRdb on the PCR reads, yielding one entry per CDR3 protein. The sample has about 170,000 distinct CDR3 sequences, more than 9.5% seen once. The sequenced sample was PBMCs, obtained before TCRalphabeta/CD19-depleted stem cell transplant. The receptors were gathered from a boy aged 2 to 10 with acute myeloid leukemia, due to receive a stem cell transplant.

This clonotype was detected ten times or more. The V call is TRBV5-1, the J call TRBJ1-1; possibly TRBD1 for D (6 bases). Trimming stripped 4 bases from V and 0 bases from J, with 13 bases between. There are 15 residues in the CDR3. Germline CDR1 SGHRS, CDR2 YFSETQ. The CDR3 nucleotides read TGCGCCAGCAGCACCGGAGGGGGGCTGAACACTGAAGCTTTCTTT. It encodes CASSTGGGLNTEAFF.

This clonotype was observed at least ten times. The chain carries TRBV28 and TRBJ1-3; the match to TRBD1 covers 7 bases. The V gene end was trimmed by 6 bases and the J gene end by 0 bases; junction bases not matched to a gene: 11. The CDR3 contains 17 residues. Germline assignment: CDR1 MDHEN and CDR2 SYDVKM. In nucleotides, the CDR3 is TGTGCCAGCAGGTATGGGGGGACAGCTGACTCTGGAAACACCATATATTTT. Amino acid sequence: CASRYGGTADSGNTIYF.

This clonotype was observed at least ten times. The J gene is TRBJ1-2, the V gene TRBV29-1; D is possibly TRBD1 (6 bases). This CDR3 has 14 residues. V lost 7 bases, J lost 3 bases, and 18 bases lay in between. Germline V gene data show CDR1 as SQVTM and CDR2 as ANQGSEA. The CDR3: CSARGGRADYGYTF. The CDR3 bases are TGCAGCGCCAGGGGTGGGAGGGCAGACTATGGCTACACCTTC.

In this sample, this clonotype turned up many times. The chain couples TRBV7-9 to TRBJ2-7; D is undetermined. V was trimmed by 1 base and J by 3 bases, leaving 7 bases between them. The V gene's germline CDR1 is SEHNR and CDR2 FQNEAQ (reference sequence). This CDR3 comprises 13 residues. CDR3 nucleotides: TGTGCCAGCAGCTTAGGGCCTCTCTACGAGCAGTACTTC. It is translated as CASSLGPLYEQYF.

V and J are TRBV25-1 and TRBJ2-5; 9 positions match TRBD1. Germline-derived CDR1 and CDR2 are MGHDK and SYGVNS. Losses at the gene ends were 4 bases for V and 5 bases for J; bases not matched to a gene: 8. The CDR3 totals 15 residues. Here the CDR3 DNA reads TGTGCCAGCAGTGTCCGGGACAGGGTGGAGGAGACCCAGTACTTC. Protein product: CASSVRDRVEETQYF.

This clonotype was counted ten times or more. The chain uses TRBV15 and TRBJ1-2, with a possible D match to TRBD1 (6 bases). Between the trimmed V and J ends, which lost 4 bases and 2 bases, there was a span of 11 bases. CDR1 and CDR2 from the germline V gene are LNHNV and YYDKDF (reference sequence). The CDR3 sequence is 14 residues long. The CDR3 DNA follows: TGTGCCACCAGCACGGGACAAGTAAACTATGGCTACACCTTC. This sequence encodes CATSTGQVNYGYTF.

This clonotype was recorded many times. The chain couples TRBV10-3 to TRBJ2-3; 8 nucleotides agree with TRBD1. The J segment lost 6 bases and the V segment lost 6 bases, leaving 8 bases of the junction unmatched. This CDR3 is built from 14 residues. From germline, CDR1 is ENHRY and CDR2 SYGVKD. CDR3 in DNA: TGTGCCATCAGGCCGGGACAGGCCACTGATACGCAGTATTTT. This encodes CAIRPGQATDTQYF.

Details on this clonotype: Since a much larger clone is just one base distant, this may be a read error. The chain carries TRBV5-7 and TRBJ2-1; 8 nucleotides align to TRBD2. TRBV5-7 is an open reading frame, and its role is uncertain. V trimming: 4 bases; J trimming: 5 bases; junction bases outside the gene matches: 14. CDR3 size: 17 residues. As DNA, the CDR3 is TGTGCCAGCAGCAAAACTCGGGTAGCGGGGTGTGACAATGAGCAGTTCTTC. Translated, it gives CASSKTRVAGCDNEQFF.

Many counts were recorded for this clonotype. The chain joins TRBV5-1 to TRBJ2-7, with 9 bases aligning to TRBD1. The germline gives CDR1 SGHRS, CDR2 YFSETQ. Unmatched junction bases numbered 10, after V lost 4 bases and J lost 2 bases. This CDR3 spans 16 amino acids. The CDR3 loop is CASSHEPGTGPYEQYF. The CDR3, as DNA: TGCGCCAGCAGCCATGAACCAGGGACAGGGCCCTACGAGCAGTACTTC.

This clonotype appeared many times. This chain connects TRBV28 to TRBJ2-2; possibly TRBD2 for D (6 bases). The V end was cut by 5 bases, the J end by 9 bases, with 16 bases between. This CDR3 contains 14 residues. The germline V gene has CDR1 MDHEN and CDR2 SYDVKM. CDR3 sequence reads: CASSKLAGRRELFF. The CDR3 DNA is TGTGCCAGCAGTAAACTAGCTGGTCGCCGGGAGCTGTTTTTT.

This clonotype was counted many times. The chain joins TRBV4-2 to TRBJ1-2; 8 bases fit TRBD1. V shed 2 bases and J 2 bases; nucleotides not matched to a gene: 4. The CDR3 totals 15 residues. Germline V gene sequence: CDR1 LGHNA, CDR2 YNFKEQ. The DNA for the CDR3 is TGTGCCAGCAGCCAACAACAGGGGGGGAACTATGGCTACACCTTC. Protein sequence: CASSQQQGGNYGYTF.

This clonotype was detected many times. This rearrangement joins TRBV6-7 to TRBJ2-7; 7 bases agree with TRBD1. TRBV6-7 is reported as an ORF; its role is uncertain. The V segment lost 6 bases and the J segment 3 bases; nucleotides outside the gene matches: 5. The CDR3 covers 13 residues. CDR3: CASSLRTGYEQYV. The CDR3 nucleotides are TGTGCCAGCAGCCTTCGGACAGGCTACGAGCAGTACGTC.

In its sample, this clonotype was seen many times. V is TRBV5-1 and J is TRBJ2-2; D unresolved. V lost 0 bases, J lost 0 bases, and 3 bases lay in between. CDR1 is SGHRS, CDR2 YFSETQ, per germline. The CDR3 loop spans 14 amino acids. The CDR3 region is CASSLGSNTGELFF. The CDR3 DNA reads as TGCGCCAGCAGCTTGGGTTCGAACACCGGGGAGCTGTTTTTT.

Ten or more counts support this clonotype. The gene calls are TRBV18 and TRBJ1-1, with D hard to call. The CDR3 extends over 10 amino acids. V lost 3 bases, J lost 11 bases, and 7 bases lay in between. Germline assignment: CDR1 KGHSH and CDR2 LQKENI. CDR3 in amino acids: CASSPTSAFF. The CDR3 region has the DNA TGTGCCAGCTCACCTACATCGGCTTTCTTT.

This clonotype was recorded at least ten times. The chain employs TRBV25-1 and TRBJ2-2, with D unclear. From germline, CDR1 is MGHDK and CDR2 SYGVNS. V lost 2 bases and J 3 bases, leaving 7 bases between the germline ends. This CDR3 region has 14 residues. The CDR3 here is CASSEGPYTGELFF. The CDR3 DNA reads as TGTGCCAGCAGTGAAGGGCCATACACCGGGGAGCTGTTTTTT. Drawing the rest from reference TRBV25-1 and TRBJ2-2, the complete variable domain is EADIYQTPRYLVIGTGKKITLECSQTMGHDKMYWYQQDPGMELHLIHYSYGVNSTEKGDLSSESTVSRIRTEHFPLTLESARPSHTSQYLCASSEGPYTGELFFGEGSRLTVL.

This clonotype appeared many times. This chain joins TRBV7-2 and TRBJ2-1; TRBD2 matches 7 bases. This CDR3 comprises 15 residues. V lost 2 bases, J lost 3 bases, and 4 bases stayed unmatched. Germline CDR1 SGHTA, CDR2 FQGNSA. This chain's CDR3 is CASSLKAGVYNEQFF. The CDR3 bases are TGTGCCAGCAGCTTAAAGGCGGGGGTCTACAATGAGCAGTTCTTC.

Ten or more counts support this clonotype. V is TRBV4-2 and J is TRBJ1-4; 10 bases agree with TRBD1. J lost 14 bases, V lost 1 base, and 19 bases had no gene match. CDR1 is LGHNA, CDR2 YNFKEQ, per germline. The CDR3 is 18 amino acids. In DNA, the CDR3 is TGTGCCAGCAGCCAAGCGATTTCAACCGGGACAGGGGCGACGGGGCTGTTTTTT. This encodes CASSQAISTGTGATGLFF.

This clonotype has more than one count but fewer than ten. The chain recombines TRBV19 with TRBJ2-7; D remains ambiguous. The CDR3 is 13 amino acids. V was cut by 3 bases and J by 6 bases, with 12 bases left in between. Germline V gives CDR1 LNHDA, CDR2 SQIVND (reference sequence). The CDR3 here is CASSIGPFLEQYF. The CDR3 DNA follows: TGTGCCAGTAGTATTGGACCTTTCCTCGAGCAGTACTTC.